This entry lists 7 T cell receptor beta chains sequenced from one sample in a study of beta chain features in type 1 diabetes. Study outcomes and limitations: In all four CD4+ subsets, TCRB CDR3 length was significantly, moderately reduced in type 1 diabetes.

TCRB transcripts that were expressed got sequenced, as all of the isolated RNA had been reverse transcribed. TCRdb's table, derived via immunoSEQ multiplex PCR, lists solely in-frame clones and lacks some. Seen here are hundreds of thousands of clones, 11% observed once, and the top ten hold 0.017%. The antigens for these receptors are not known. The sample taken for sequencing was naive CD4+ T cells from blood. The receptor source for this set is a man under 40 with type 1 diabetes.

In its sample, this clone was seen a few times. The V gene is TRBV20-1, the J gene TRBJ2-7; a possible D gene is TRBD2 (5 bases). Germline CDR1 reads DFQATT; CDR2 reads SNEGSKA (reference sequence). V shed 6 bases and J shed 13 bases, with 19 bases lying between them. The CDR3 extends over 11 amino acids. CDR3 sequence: CSAQPAGFGYF. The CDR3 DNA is TGCAGTGCGCAACCGGCGGGCTTCGGATACTTC.

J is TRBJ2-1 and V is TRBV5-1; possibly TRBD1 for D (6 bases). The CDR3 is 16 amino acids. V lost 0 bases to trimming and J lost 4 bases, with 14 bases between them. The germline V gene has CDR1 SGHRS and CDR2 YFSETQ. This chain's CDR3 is CASSLASGGHYNEQFF. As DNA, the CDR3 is TGCGCCAGCAGCTTGGCAAGTGGGGGCCATTACAATGAGCAGTTCTTC.

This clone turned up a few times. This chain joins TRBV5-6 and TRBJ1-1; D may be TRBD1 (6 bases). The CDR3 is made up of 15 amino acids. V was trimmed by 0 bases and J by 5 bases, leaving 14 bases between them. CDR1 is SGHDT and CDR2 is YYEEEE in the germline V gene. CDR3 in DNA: TGTGCCAGCAGCTTGGGGGCAGGGAGGGGGACTGAAGCTTTCTTT. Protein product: CASSLGAGRGTEAFF.

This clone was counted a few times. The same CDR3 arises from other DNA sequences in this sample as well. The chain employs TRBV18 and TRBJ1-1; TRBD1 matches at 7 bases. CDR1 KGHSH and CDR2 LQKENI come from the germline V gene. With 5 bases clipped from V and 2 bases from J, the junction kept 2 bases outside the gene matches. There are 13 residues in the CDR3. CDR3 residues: CASSRDSNTEAFF. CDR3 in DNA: TGTGCCAGCTCAAGGGACAGTAACACTGAAGCTTTCTTT. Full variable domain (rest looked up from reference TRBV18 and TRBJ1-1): NAGVMQNPRHLVRRRGQEARLRCSPMKGHSHVYWYRQLPEEGLKFMVYLQKENIIDESGMPKERFSAEFPKEGPSILRIQQVVRGDSAAYFCASSRDSNTEAFFGQGTRLTVV.

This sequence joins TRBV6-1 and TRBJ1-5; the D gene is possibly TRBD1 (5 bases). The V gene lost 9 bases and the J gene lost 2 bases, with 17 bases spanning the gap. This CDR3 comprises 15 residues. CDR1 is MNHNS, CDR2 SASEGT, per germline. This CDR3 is CASESGGDGNQPQHF. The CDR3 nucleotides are TGTGCCAGTGAATCTGGGGGGGACGGCAATCAGCCCCAGCATTTT.

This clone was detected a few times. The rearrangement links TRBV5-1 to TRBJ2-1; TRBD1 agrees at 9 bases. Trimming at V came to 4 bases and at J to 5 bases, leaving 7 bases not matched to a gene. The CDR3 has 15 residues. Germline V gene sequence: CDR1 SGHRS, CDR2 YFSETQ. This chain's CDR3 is CASSQGQGGHNEQFF. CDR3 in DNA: TGCGCCAGCAGCCAGGGACAGGGTGGGCACAATGAGCAGTTCTTC.

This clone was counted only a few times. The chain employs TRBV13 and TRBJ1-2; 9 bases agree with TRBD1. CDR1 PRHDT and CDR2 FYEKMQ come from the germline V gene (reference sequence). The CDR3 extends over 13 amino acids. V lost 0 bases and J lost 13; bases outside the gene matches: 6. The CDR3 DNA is TGTGCCAGCAGCTTAGGGGACAGGGGACCTGCCACCTTC. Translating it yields CASSLGDRGPATF.